Listed below are T cell receptor beta chains from one sample, sequenced in a study of blood T cell repertoires in COVID-19. Generated by immunoSEQ multiplex PCR, the TCRdb table keeps only in-frame clones and is missing some. Of about 180,000 clones listed, approximately 88% are singletons. What was sequenced was peripheral blood. The source is a woman aged 40 to 50 with COVID-19, enrolled during active disease. Both conserved end residues are part of each CDR3. The D gene is left open where the match is weak.

v_call	j_call	d_call	cdr3_nt	cdr3_aa
TRBV29-1	TRBJ1-1	.	TGCAGCGTTGACAGAGGGGGAGATGAAGCTTTCTTT	CSVDRGGDEAFF
TRBV3-1/TRBV3-2	TRBJ2-3	.	TGTGCCAGCAGCCCCCACTGGGATACGCAGTATTTT	CASSPHWDTQYF
TRBV11-3	TRBJ2-3	.	TGTGCCAGCAGCTCCGGGGATTTTAGCACAGATACGCAGTATTTT	CASSSGDFSTDTQYF
TRBV18	TRBJ1-1	.	TGTGCCAGCTCAAACAGGTTCATGAACACTGAAGCTTTCTTT	CASSNRFMNTEAFF
TRBV4-1	TRBJ1-5	TRBD1	TGCGCCAGCAGCCAAGGAGGGGTGGGGACAGGGGCTCAGCCCCAGCATTTT	CASSQGGVGTGAQPQHF
TRBV4-1	TRBJ1-2	TRBD1	TGCGCCAGCAGCCAAGATTACCAACAGGGGGCCTATGGCTACACCTTC	CASSQDYQQGAYGYTF
TRBV9	TRBJ2-7	.	TGTGCCAGCAGCCCCCAGGGGCCCTACGAGCAGTACTTC	CASSPQGPYEQYF
TRBV18	TRBJ2-3	TRBD2	TGTGCCAGCTCACCGGGACTAGCAGTCCCAGATACGCAGTATTTT	CASSPGLAVPDTQYF
TRBV5-1	TRBJ1-1	.	TGCGCCAGCAGGGGAGGAGGGAACACTGAAGCTTTCTTT	CASRGGGNTEAFF
TRBV7-9	TRBJ1-2	.	TGTGCCAGCAGCTTTTTGTGGTCCTCGGGGATTGATGGCTACACCTTC	CASSFLWSSGIDGYTF
TRBV19	TRBJ2-7	TRBD1	TGTGCCAGTGCCTCGGGAACAGGGGGCAGCTACGAGCAGTACTTC	CASASGTGGSYEQYF